The 8 T cell receptor beta chains below come from one sample, sequenced in a study of control samples from healthy donors and cancer patients. TCRdb's table, derived via immunoSEQ multiplex PCR, lists solely in-frame clones and lacks some. The table records 160,000 or so clones, approximately 96% of them present only once. The sequenced material came from blood. The receptors shown here come from a woman between 25 and 40 years old in good health.

The chain has TRBV5-1 and TRBJ1-4; D is unclear. V lost 0 bases, J lost 10 bases, and 10 bases lay in between. The CDR3 is 13 residues long. CDR1 is SGHRS and CDR2 is YFSETQ in the germline V gene. The CDR3 here is CASSLGAEGKLFF. CDR3 nucleotide sequence: TGCGCCAGCAGCTTGGGGGCAGAAGGAAAACTGTTTTTT.

The chain combines TRBV6-5 with TRBJ2-7; D not resolved. V lost 5 bases to trimming and J lost 0 bases, with 11 bases between them. CDR3 size: 14 residues. CDR1 is MNHEY, CDR2 SVGAGI, per germline. The CDR3 spells CASSIEVFSYEQYF. The CDR3 DNA is TGTGCCAGCAGTATAGAAGTATTCTCCTACGAGCAGTACTTC.

The chain couples TRBV7-6 to TRBJ1-1, with no clear D. Germline V gives CDR1 SGHVS, CDR2 FNYEAQ. The CDR3 spans 15 residues. Trimming removed 0 bases at V and 1 base at J, with 9 bases between. In nucleotides, the CDR3 is TGTGCCAGCAGCTTAGCCCCCGACAAGAACACTGAAGCTTTCTTT. Translating it yields CASSLAPDKNTEAFF.

V gene TRBV30 combines with J gene TRBJ2-1; 9 bases line up with TRBD2. The CDR3 has 17 amino acids. Germline V gene sequence: CDR1 GTSNPN, CDR2 SVGIG (reference sequence). Trimming cost V 0 bases and J 0 bases; bases outside gene matches: 6. CDR3 nucleotides: TGTGCCTGGAGTGTACCGGCGGGGGGGAGCTCCTACAATGAGCAGTTCTTC. It translates to CAWSVPAGGSSYNEQFF.

The rearrangement uses TRBV3-1 (or the pseudogene TRBV3-2) and TRBJ1-1; D not certain. The V gene lost 3 bases and the J gene lost 5 bases, with 10 bases spanning the gap. The length of the CDR3 is 13 residues. CDR1 LGHDT and CDR2 YNNKEL come from the germline V gene (reference sequence). The CDR3 spells CASSQTFRTEAFF. DNA for the CDR3: TGTGCCAGCAGCCAGACCTTTAGAACTGAAGCTTTCTTT.

The chain combines TRBV7-3 with TRBJ2-1, with D hard to call. The CDR3 has 16 amino acids. Germline values: CDR1 SGHTA, CDR2 FQGTGA. The ends were cut back, 2 bases at V and 1 base at J, with 12 bases in the middle. The CDR3 here is CASSLVGSRSYNEQFF. The DNA for the CDR3 is TGTGCCAGCAGCTTAGTCGGAAGTCGGTCCTACAATGAGCAGTTCTTC.

The V call is TRBV7-8, the J call TRBJ1-5; D might be TRBD1 (5 bases). Germline V CDR1 and CDR2: SGHVS, FQNEAQ. Trimming removed 0 bases from V and 6 bases from J, with 12 bases in between. This CDR3 region has 15 residues. In DNA form, the CDR3 reads TGTGCCAGCAGCTTAGCCAGGGAGTGGGTTCAGCCCCAGCATTTT. Its protein product is CASSLAREWVQPQHF.

The sample holds one count of this clone. The DNA for the CDR3 is TGCGCCAGCAGCCTGGGACAGGGGAGGATAAGAGGGACTGAAGCTTTCTTT. Protein: CASSLGQGRIRGTEAFF. This chain uses TRBV5-1 with TRBJ1-1, with TRBD1 matching 10 bases. CDR1 and CDR2 (germline): SGHRS, YFSETQ. The ends lost 4 bases at V and 5 bases at J; junction bases unmatched: 14. This CDR3 comprises 17 residues.